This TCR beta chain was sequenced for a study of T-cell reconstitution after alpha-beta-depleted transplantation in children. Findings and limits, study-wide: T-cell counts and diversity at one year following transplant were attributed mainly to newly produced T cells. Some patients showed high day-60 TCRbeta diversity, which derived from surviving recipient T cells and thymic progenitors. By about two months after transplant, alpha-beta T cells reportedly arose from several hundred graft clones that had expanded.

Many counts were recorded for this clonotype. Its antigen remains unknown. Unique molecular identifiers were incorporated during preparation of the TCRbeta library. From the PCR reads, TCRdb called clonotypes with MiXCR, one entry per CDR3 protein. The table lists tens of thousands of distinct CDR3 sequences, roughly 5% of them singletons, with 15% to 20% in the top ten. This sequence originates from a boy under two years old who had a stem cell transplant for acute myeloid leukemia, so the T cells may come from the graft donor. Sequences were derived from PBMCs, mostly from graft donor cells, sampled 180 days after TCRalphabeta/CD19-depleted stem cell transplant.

The CDR3 bases are TGTGCCAGCAACGTAGGGAGTTCCTATAATTCACCCCTCCACTTT. Residues: CASNVGSSYNSPLHF. The rearrangement links TRBV12-3 or TRBV12-4 to TRBJ1-6, with no clear D. Trimming took off 7 bases at V and 1 base at J, with 11 bases between the two ends. This CDR3 has 15 residues.